Following are 19 T cell receptor beta chains from one sample sequenced in a study of blood T cell repertoires in COVID-19. Assay: immunoSEQ multiplex PCR; the TCRdb copy retains only in-frame clones and omits some. The repertoire holds roughly 69,000 clones, 65% to 80% seen once, with just under 10% in the top ten. The sample consisted of peripheral blood. All receptors derive from a woman aged 45-65 years with acute or convalescent COVID-19.

The gene calls are TRBV4-3 and TRBJ2-3, with 10 bases lining up with TRBD2. Losses at the gene ends were 2 bases for V and 6 bases for J; bases not matched to a gene: 14. Germline CDR1 and CDR2: LGHNA and YSLEER. The CDR3 is 18 residues long. The CDR3 sequence is CASSQQPIAGGFVDTQYF. The CDR3 DNA reads as TGCGCCAGCAGCCAACAGCCCATAGCGGGAGGATTTGTGGATACGCAGTATTTT.

CDR3 sequence (DNA): TGTGCCAGCAGCGATCCAGCACGGGGGGGATCCTACAATGAGCAGTTCTTC. It is translated as CASSDPARGGSYNEQFF. This chain links TRBV4-2 with TRBJ2-1; 8 nucleotides match TRBD2. Germline CDR1 LGHNA, CDR2 YNFKEQ. J was trimmed by 1 base and V by 5 bases; bases with no gene match: 10. This CDR3 is 17 amino acids long.

This clone was observed a few times. The rearrangement uses TRBV7-2 and TRBJ2-7, with 9 nucleotides matching TRBD2. Germline-derived CDR1 and CDR2 are SGHTA and FQGNSA. This CDR3 contains 16 residues. The J segment lost 5 bases and the V segment lost 1 base, leaving 9 bases of the junction unmatched. The CDR3 DNA reads TGTGCCAGCAGCTTAGGGAGGCTAGCGGGGTCCCACGAGCAGTACTTC. Translation: CASSLGRLAGSHEQYF.

Note on this clone: The sample has other DNA sequences that encode this CDR3 too. This sequence joins TRBV29-1 and TRBJ1-1; tentative D call: TRBD1 (5 bases). The germline V and J ends were trimmed by 1 base and 5 bases, with 8 bases remaining between them. The length of the CDR3 is 12 residues. Germline CDR1 and CDR2: SQVTM and ANQGSEA. The DNA for the CDR3 is TGCAGCGTTGAAGGGGGGAGGACTGAAGCTTTCTTT. As protein: CSVEGGRTEAFF. Using reference TRBV29-1 and TRBJ1-1 for the parts outside the CDR3, the full variable domain is SAVISQKPSRDICQRGTSLTIQCQVDSQVTMMFWYRQQPGQSLTLIATANQGSEATYESGFVIDKFPISRPNLTFSTLTVSNMSPEDSSIYLCSVEGGRTEAFFGQGTRLTVV.

This clone came up a few times. CDR3 sequence reads: CASSQAARTGFWVHGYTF. The CDR3 nucleotides read TGTGCCAGTAGTCAGGCAGCCCGGACAGGGTTTTGGGTGCATGGCTACACCTTC. This chain uses TRBV19 with TRBJ1-2; 8 nucleotides line up with TRBD1. Germline V gene data show CDR1 as LNHDA and CDR2 as SQIVND (reference sequence). This CDR3 spans 18 amino acids. V was pared by 5 bases and J by 6 bases, with 20 bases of the junction left unmatched.

This clone was seen only once. The rearrangement uses TRBV29-1 and TRBJ1-1; 9 bases map to TRBD1. The CDR3 totals 12 residues. The V segment lost 7 bases and the J segment 5 bases; nucleotides outside the gene matches: 5. Germline-derived CDR1 and CDR2 are SQVTM and ANQGSEA. CDR3 residues: CSAGQGETEAFF. The CDR3 DNA follows: TGCAGCGCGGGACAGGGAGAAACTGAAGCTTTCTTT.

The sample holds a few counts of this clone. The V call is TRBV10-3, the J call TRBJ2-1, with D possibly matching TRBD1 (5 bases). V lost 3 bases to trimming and J lost 0 bases, with 15 bases between them. The CDR3 extends over 17 amino acids. CDR1 is ENHRY, CDR2 SYGVKD, per germline. The DNA of the CDR3 is TGTGCCATCAGTGAAGGACACCCCGAGAGCTCCTACAATGAGCAGTTCTTC. Its translation is CAISEGHPESSYNEQFF.

The chain joins TRBV5-6 to TRBJ1-3, with TRBD1 identical over 8 bases. The J segment lost 0 bases and the V segment lost 8 bases, leaving 7 bases of the junction unmatched. Per germline, CDR1 SGHDT and CDR2 YYEEEE. CDR3 length equals 15 residues. The chain's CDR3 is CASNQGAGSGNTIYF. The DNA for the CDR3 is TGTGCCAGTAATCAGGGGGCTGGCTCTGGAAACACCATATATTTT. The whole variable domain, filled in from reference TRBV5-6 and TRBJ1-3, reads DAGVTQSPTHLIKTRGQQVTLRCSPKSGHDTVSWYQQALGQGPQFIFQYYEEEERQRGNFPDRFSGHQFPNYSSELNVNALLLGDSALYLCASNQGAGSGNTIYFGEGSWLTVV.

V is TRBV29-1 and J is TRBJ2-5, with a tentative D call TRBD2 (7 bases). Germline V lookup: CDR1 SQVTM, CDR2 ANQGSEA. Trimming took 7 bases from V and 1 from J, leaving 13 bases between them. The CDR3 length is 13 residues. The CDR3 loop is CSGEGGAQETQYF. CDR3 DNA: TGCAGCGGCGAAGGGGGGGCCCAAGAGACCCAGTACTTC.

The rearrangement joins TRBV11-2 to TRBJ2-1; tentative D call: TRBD2 (7 bases). CDR1 is SGHAT, CDR2 FQNNGV, per germline. There are 16 residues in the CDR3. V was clipped by 5 bases and J by 8 bases, with 22 bases between them. The CDR3 DNA reads as TGTGCCAGCAGCCCCACCTCGGGGGGCAGGGAGTATGAGCAGTTCTTC. The encoded protein is CASSPTSGGREYEQFF.

The rearrangement uses TRBV5-1 and TRBJ1-2, with 10 bases aligning to TRBD1. Germline-derived CDR1 and CDR2 are SGHRS and YFSETQ. Trimming at V came to 3 bases and at J to 6 bases, leaving 5 bases not matched to a gene. CDR3 length: 14 amino acids. The CDR3 DNA follows: TGCGCCAGCAGCTATACCGGGACAGGGGATGGCTACACCTTC. Its protein is CASSYTGTGDGYTF.

This chain uses TRBV18 with TRBJ2-1, with D unclear. Between the trimmed V and J ends, which lost 4 bases and 10 bases, there was a span of 8 bases. From germline, CDR1 is KGHSH and CDR2 LQKENI. This CDR3 has 11 amino acids. The CDR3 DNA is TGTGCCAGCTCACTTGGGCCCGAGCAGTTCTTC. Protein: CASSLGPEQFF. The complete variable domain, with remaining parts taken from reference TRBV18 and TRBJ2-1, reads NAGVMQNPRHLVRRRGQEARLRCSPMKGHSHVYWYRQLPEEGLKFMVYLQKENIIDESGMPKERFSAEFPKEGPSILRIQQVVRGDSAAYFCASSLGPEQFFGPGTRLTVL.

Details on this clone: Additional DNA sequences in this sample encode the identical CDR3. V usage is TRBV9 and J usage is TRBJ2-7, with a weak D call TRBD1 (5 bases). V lost 0 bases, J lost 4 bases, and 5 bases lay in between. The CDR3 runs 12 residues. CDR1 and CDR2 from the germline V gene are SGDLS and YYNGEE. This CDR3 is CASSVEGYEQYF. The CDR3 nucleotides read TGTGCCAGCAGCGTAGAGGGGTACGAGCAGTACTTC.

The V and J genes are TRBV5-1 and TRBJ2-3; no clear D. CDR3 size: 16 residues. V dropped 1 base and J dropped 0 bases, with 12 bases sitting between them. Germline loops: CDR1 SGHRS, CDR2 YFSETQ. The CDR3 nucleotides read TGCGCCAGCAGCTTGCTCACCCCTACTAGCACAGATACGCAGTATTTT. It yields the protein CASSLLTPTSTDTQYF.

The chain links TRBV29-1 to TRBJ1-4; 10 bases agree with TRBD1. The CDR3 covers 14 residues. V trimming: 7 bases; J trimming: 5 bases; junction bases outside the gene matches: 7. CDR1 SQVTM and CDR2 ANQGSEA come from the germline V gene. The CDR3 DNA sequence: TGCAGCGCCCTAACGGGACAGGGGAATGAAAAACTGTTTTTT. It encodes CSALTGQGNEKLFF. The variable domain in full, with the rest retrieved from reference TRBV29-1 and TRBJ1-4, is SAVISQKPSRDICQRGTSLTIQCQVDSQVTMMFWYRQQPGQSLTLIATANQGSEATYESGFVIDKFPISRPNLTFSTLTVSNMSPEDSSIYLCSALTGQGNEKLFFGSGTQLSVL.

This clone was picked up one time. V usage is TRBV2 and J usage is TRBJ2-3; the D is unclear. The CDR3 spans 11 residues. CDR1 is SNHLY, CDR2 FYNNEI, per germline. V gave up 9 bases and J gave up 0 bases, with 4 bases separating them. The CDR3 protein is CASTSTDTQYF. The CDR3 DNA follows: TGTGCCAGTACTAGCACAGATACGCAGTATTTT.

This clone was seen a few times. At one end the junction does not follow the germline gene, possibly because of a read error. The rearrangement joins TRBV6-5 to TRBJ1-1; D is perhaps TRBD1 (5 bases). This CDR3 is 15 amino acids long. From germline, CDR1 is MNHEY and CDR2 SVGAGI. The CDR3 coding sequence is TGTGCCAGCAGTGACTCCGACAGTCGGAACACTGAAGCTTTCTTT. The encoded protein is CASSDSDSRNTEAFF.

The chain uses TRBV27 and TRBJ2-7; 15 bases match TRBD2. With 5 bases clipped from V and 0 bases from J, the junction kept 2 bases outside the gene matches. Germline CDR1 MNHEY, CDR2 SMNVEV (reference sequence). The CDR3 spans 16 residues. CDR3 residues: CASSGTSGGLSYEQYF. The CDR3 region has the DNA TGTGCCAGCAGTGGGACTAGCGGGGGGCTCTCCTACGAGCAGTACTTC.

The chain links TRBV30 to TRBJ1-5; 8 nucleotides match TRBD1. The CDR3 loop spans 13 amino acids. Germline V gives CDR1 GTSNPN, CDR2 SVGIG (reference sequence). Germline trimming cut 5 bases from V and 6 bases from J; bases unmatched to any gene: 6. The CDR3 DNA reads TGTGCCTGGTCGACAGGGGTAGCTCAGCCCCAGCATTTT. Translated, it gives CAWSTGVAQPQHF.